This T cell receptor (beta chain) was captured by sequencing in a study of T cell responses to AZD1222 COVID-19 vaccine. Pooling was applied to second doses at about 4 or about 12 weeks. The CDR3 is 14 residues long. This clone was picked up a small number of times. Data came from immunoSEQ multiplex PCR; TCRdb stores just in-frame clones and leaves some out. The data hold 89,000 or so clones, with approximately 90% observed a single time. This sequence originates from an adult who received the AZD1222 COVID-19 vaccine. The rearrangement joins TRBV21-1 to TRBJ1-4. TRBV21-1 is an annotated pseudogene. The specimen was peripheral blood, collected 28 days after the second AZD1222 dose. The CDR3 is CASSTPRANEKLFF. The CDR3 DNA follows: TGTGCCAGCAGCACCCCCCGAGCTAATGAAAAACTGTTTTTT.